This is a list of T cell receptor beta chains from one sample in a study of T cell changes during pregnancy in multiple sclerosis. TCRdb keeps only in-frame clones here, not all; method: immunoSEQ multiplex PCR. Counted here are around 57,000 clones, around 92% occurring once; the ten biggest clones make up 2.2%. Sequencing was performed on peripheral blood, taken in the third trimester of pregnancy. The receptors shown here come from a female donor in good health, enrolled as a control in a pregnancy study. The CDR3 runs from the conserved cysteine through the conserved F or W. Each record gives: J gene, D gene, CDR3 length, V gene, clone size, CDR3 DNA, CDR3 protein. The D gene is left open where the match is weak. Where a row states a size, it is once, few, many or the class of an expanded clone; other rows omit it.

>TRBJ1-1|NA|17|TRBV28|NA
TGTGCCAGCAGTCCCCCCAGATCTGGGGCTGAGAACACTGAAGCTTTCTTT
CASSPPRSGAENTEAFF
>TRBJ1-6|NA|13|TRBV14|once
TGTGCCAGCAGCCCCAAACAGAATTCACCCCTCCACTTT
CASSPKQNSPLHF
>TRBJ2-5|NA|15|TRBV4-2|NA
TGTGCCAGCAGCCAGTCTGGCGAGGGAGTGGAGACCCAGTACTTC
CASSQSGEGVETQYF
>TRBJ2-3|NA|15|TRBV9|NA
TGTGCCAGCAGCGTAGGGGCCACTAGCACAGATACGCAGTATTTT
CASSVGATSTDTQYF
>TRBJ2-3|NA|14|TRBV25-1|NA
TGTGCCAGCAGTGATCGGTTCCCCACAGATACGCAGTATTTT
CASSDRFPTDTQYF
>TRBJ2-1|TRBD2|17|TRBV5-1|NA
TGCGCCAGCAGCTTGTATGCTAGCGGGGGGGCTCTCAATGAGCAGTTCTTC
CASSLYASGGALNEQFF
>TRBJ1-5|NA|15|TRBV28|NA
TGTGCCAGCAGTTTCGGTCTCTACTTCAATCAGCCCCAGCATTTT
CASSFGLYFNQPQHF
>TRBJ2-7|TRBD2|15|TRBV6-4|NA
TGTGCCAGCAGCTTACTAGCGGGAGGTTCCCACGAGCAGTACTTC
CASSLLAGGSHEQYF
>TRBJ2-7|NA|11|TRBV20-1|NA
TGCAGTGCTAATTATATCTACGAGCAGTACTTC
CSANYIYEQYF
>TRBJ2-7|TRBD2|15|TRBV5-1|once
TGCGCCAGCAGCCCCCCAGCGGGAGGGCCCTACGAGCAGTACTTC
CASSPPAGGPYEQYF
>TRBJ2-2|NA|15|TRBV10-1|NA
TGCGCCAGCAGTGACGCAGGGGACCACACCGGGGAGCTGTTTTTT
CASSDAGDHTGELFF
>TRBJ1-2|NA|17|TRBV11-1|NA
TGTGCCAGCAGACCAATCGCCCCTGACAGCGCTAACTATGGCTACACCTTC
CASRPIAPDSANYGYTF
>TRBJ2-3|NA|15|TRBV7-2|NA
TGTGCCAGCAGCTTTGGGCTAGCGAGCACAGATACGCAGTATTTT
CASSFGLASTDTQYF
>TRBJ2-6|TRBD1|16|TRBV6-4|NA
TGTGCCAGCAGTGACCGGGACAGTGCTGGGGCCAACGTCCTGACTTTC
CASSDRDSAGANVLTF
>TRBJ2-1|NA|16|TRBV9|NA
TGTGCCAGCAGCGTAGAGCCGGGTTTTGCCTACAATGAGCAGTTCTTC
CASSVEPGFAYNEQFF
>TRBJ1-1|TRBD1|18|TRBV23-1|NA
TGCGCCAGCAGTCAATCGGGGCGGGACAGGCGTGATGAAGCTGAAGCTTTCTTT
CASSQSGRDRRDEAEAFF
>TRBJ1-1|NA|11|TRBV2|NA
TGTGCCAGCAGACGACAGGTTGAAGCTTTCTTT
CASRRQVEAFF
>TRBJ2-5|TRBD2|15|TRBV7-9|NA
TGTGCCAGCAGCCTCCGGGGGGGACTCTCAGAGACCCAGTACTTC
CASSLRGGLSETQYF
>TRBJ1-2|NA|12|TRBV11-3|NA
TGTGCCAGCAGTACCGCGGACTATGGCTACACCTTC
CASSTADYGYTF
>TRBJ2-1|TRBD2|16|TRBV15|NA
TGTGCCACCAGCAGAGATCGGTGGGGGACTAGTGCCTGTAAGTTCTTC
CATSRDRWGTSACKFF
>TRBJ2-3|TRBD2|15|TRBV6-1|NA
TGTGCCAGCAGTGAAATAGCGGGGGGCACAGATACGCAGTATTTT
CASSEIAGGTDTQYF
>TRBJ2-3|TRBD2|16|TRBV10-3|NA
TGTGCCATCAGTGAGTCGACCGGGAGGAGGGGAGATACGCAGTATTTT
CAISESTGRRGDTQYF
>TRBJ2-2|TRBD2|16|TRBV11-2|NA
TGTGCCAGCAGCACTCTCGGGACTAGGGGACCCGGGGAGCTGTTTTTT
CASSTLGTRGPGELFF
>TRBJ1-4|NA|15|TRBV7-9|NA
TGTGCCAGCAGCCTTCCCCAGGGATCTAATGAAAAACTGTTTTTT
CASSLPQGSNEKLFF
>TRBJ1-1|TRBD1|15|TRBV5-8|once
TGTGCCAGCAGCGCACGGGACAGAATGAACACTGAAGCTTTCTTT
CASSARDRMNTEAFF
>TRBJ2-7|NA|15|TRBV5-1|NA
TGCGCCAGCAGCTTCAATCTTGGGAGCTCCTACGAGCAGTACTTC
CASSFNLGSSYEQYF
>TRBJ1-4|NA|15|TRBV7-2|NA
TGTGCCAGCAGCCCCCGGGGACTAACTAATGAAAAACTGTTTTTT
CASSPRGLTNEKLFF
>TRBJ2-3|TRBD1|14|TRBV6-1|NA
TGTGCCAGCAGTGAACCGACAGGGTCGGATACGCAGTATTTT
CASSEPTGSDTQYF
>TRBJ2-1|TRBD2|15|TRBV2|once
TGTGCCAGTATACTAGCGGGAGGCGCCCACAATGAGCAGTTCTTC
CASILAGGAHNEQFF
>TRBJ1-6|NA|15|TRBV7-2|NA
TGTGCCAGCAGCTTTACGAGACAGGCTCATTCACCCCTCCACTTT
CASSFTRQAHSPLHF
>TRBJ2-1|NA|13|TRBV6-5|NA
TGTGCCAGCGGGGCGGCTCTCTACAATGAGCAGTTCTTC
CASGAALYNEQFF
>TRBJ2-2|NA|13|TRBV2|few
TGTGCCAGCAGTTCCACAACAGGGGGGGAGCTGTTTTTT
CASSSTTGGELFF
>TRBJ1-4|TRBD1|14|TRBV12-5|NA
TGTGCTAGTGGTTCTCGGGACAGTGGTGAAAAACTGTTTTTT
CASGSRDSGEKLFF
>TRBJ1-6|TRBD1|16|TRBV11-2|NA
TGTGCCAGCAGCTCCGACAGGGAATCCTATAATTCACCCCTCCACTTT
CASSSDRESYNSPLHF
>TRBJ2-7|NA|11|TRBV7-2|few
TGTGCCAGCAGCTCAGCCTTGGAGCAGTACTTC
CASSSALEQYF
>TRBJ1-1|TRBD1|14|TRBV11-1|NA
TGTGCCAGCAGCTTAACCACAGGGGACACTGAAGCTTTCTTT
CASSLTTGDTEAFF
>TRBJ2-7|NA|12|TRBV18|NA
TGTGCCAGCTCACCCTCCCCCGGGGAGCAGTACTTC
CASSPSPGEQYF
>TRBJ1-2|TRBD1|15|TRBV4-1|NA
TGCGCCAGCAGCCAGCCGACAGGGGGAGACTATGGCTACACCTTC
CASSQPTGGDYGYTF
>TRBJ1-1|NA|13|TRBV5-1|NA
TGCGCCAGCAGCTGGGAGCGGGCAGCTGAAGCTTTCTTT
CASSWERAAEAFF
>TRBJ2-1|TRBD2|16|TRBV2|NA
TGTGCCAGCAGTCACGACCGGGTTACTAGCGGCAATGAGCAGTTCTTC
CASSHDRVTSGNEQFF
>TRBJ2-1|TRBD2|12|TRBV7-9|few
TGTGCCAGCAGCGCACTAGCGGATGAGCAGTTCTTC
CASSALADEQFF
>TRBJ1-2|NA|15|TRBV6-6|once
TGTGCCAGCACCCTACCCGAGGGGGTTGAAGGAGGCTACACCTTC
CASTLPEGVEGGYTF
>TRBJ1-1|NA|14|TRBV5-1|NA
TGCGCCAGCAGCGCGGGTACTTGGGACACTGAAGCTTTCTTT
CASSAGTWDTEAFF
>TRBJ2-7|NA|12|TRBV7-6|NA
TGTGCCAGCAGTTACACAGGGAACGAGCAGTACTTC
CASSYTGNEQYF
>TRBJ1-1|NA|15|TRBV13|NA
TGTGCCAGCAGCCACCTCAGGAAGGCGAACACTGAAGCTTTCTTT
CASSHLRKANTEAFF
>TRBJ2-7|TRBD2|16|TRBV5-1|NA
TGCGCCAGCAGCTTGTTTACTAGCGGGGGGGCCTACGAGCAGTACTTC
CASSLFTSGGAYEQYF
>TRBJ2-7|TRBD1|15|TRBV6-6|NA
TGTGCCAGCAGTTACTCCGGACAGGGAACCTACGAGCAGTACTTC
CASSYSGQGTYEQYF
>TRBJ1-5|NA|16|TRBV28|NA
TGTGCCAGCGCTGGGGAGCCAATATGGGGCAATCAGCCCCAGCATTTT
CASAGEPIWGNQPQHF
>TRBJ2-7|TRBD1|16|TRBV14|NA
TGTGCCAGCAGCCAAGATCGAGGCAGGGGGAGATACGAGCAGTACTTC
CASSQDRGRGRYEQYF
>TRBJ1-5|NA|15|TRBV27|NA
TGTGCCAGCAGTTTACAGGGCCTGGGCAATCAGCCCCAGCATTTT
CASSLQGLGNQPQHF
>TRBJ2-7|TRBD1|14|TRBV7-9|NA
TGTGCCAGCAGCTCGACAGGGCCTCCCTACGAGCAGTACTTC
CASSSTGPPYEQYF
>TRBJ1-1|NA|17|TRBV7-8|once
TGTGCCAGCAGCTCAAGGCGTAGGGGGATCGGGAACACTGAAGCTTTCTTT
CASSSRRRGIGNTEAFF
>TRBJ1-1|NA|13|TRBV30|few
TGTGCCTGGAGTGGGACAGCGAACACTGAAGCTTTCTTT
CAWSGTANTEAFF
>TRBJ2-3|NA|15|TRBV27|NA
TGTGCCAGCAGTTTTAGCGGCCCTAGCACAGATACGCAGTATTTT
CASSFSGPSTDTQYF
>TRBJ2-1|NA|11|TRBV7-9|NA
TGTGCCAGCGCAGGGATGGATGAGCAGTTCTTC
CASAGMDEQFF
>TRBJ1-2|NA|13|TRBV5-6|NA
TGTGCCAGCAGCTTGGCGGCGGGGGCGGGCTACACCTTC
CASSLAAGAGYTF